This T cell receptor beta chain emerged from a study of CD4 T cells in relation to SARS-CoV-2 and coronaviruses. Study-level points and caveats: Crossreactive clones expanded significantly less to SARS-CoV-2 than monoreactive clones. Crossreactivity was assessed only for spike protein, not other viral proteins.

The repertoire was sequenced with immunoSEQ multiplex PCR; TCRdb's copy has only in-frame clones and lacks some. The profile shows 35,000 to 45,000 clones, about 80% of them singletons. As to this clone: Its antigen is not known.

Sequenced: naive CD4+ T cells from PBMCs, cultured in vitro. Subset denoted: naive CD4+ T cells isolated by negative enrichment. This clonotype was obtained from an adult with COVID-19.

The CDR3 DNA sequence: TGTGCCAGCAGCCGAATGGGGCGGGTAGCCTACGAGCAGTACTTC. Encoded protein: CASSRMGRVAYEQYF. The chain carries TRBV6-2 or TRBV6-3 and TRBJ2-7; D might be TRBD1 or TRBD2, each matching 5 bases. This CDR3 has 15 amino acids. Deletions cut 6 bases from V and 2 bases from J, with 17 bases between. Germline CDR1 reads MNHEY; CDR2 reads SVGEGT.